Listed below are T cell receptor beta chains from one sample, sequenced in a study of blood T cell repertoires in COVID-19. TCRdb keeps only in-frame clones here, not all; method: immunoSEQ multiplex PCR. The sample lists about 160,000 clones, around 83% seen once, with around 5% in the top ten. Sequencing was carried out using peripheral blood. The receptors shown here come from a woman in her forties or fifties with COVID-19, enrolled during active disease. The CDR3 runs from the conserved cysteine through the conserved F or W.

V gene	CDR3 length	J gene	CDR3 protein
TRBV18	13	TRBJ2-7	CASSPQGENEQYF
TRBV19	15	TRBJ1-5	CASSGTDYSNQPQHF
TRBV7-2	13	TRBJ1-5	CASSPEWRQPQHF
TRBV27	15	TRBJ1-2	CASSSNGQGARGYTF
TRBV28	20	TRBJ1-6	CASSTPGTGRSSSYNSPLHF
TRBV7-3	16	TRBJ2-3	CASSLFPGGSTDTQYF
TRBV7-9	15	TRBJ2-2	CASSPGQGSTGELFF
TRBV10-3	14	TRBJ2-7	CAISGGQGSYEQYF
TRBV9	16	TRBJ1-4	CASSATRTDPLEKLFF
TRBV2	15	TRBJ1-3	CASSEARGLGNTIYF
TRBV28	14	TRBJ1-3	CASSLISPGNTIYF
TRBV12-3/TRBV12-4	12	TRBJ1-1	CASSFQYTEAFF
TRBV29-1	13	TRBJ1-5	CSVGGQGAQPQHF
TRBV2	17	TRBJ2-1	CASSGGLWGLSYNEQFF
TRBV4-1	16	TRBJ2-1	CASSHRGSGGWSEQFF
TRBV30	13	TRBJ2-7	CAWSRDRAREQYF
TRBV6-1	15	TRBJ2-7	CASSEWDRVSYEQYF
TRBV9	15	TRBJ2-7	CASSAASGGAEEQYF
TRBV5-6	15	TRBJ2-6	CASSLLRRVSNVLTF
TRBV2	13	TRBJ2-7	CASGGQGTYEQYF
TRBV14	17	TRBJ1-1	CASSQGAGQGMNTEAFF
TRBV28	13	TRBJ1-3	CASSTPQGNTIYF
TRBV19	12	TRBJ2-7	CASSMTDYEQYF
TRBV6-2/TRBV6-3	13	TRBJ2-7	CASSPAGKGEQYF
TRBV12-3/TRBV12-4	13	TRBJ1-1	CASRTRENTEAFF
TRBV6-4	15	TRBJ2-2	CASSGTSGNTGELFF
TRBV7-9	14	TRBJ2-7	CASSLDGGGVEQYF
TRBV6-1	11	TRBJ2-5	CASSDRDSQYF
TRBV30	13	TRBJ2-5	CAWEGEYQETQYF
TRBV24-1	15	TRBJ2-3	CATSAASGGADTQYF
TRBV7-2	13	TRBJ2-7	CASSLARNQEQYF
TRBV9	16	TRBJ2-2	CASSVAGGPNTGELFF
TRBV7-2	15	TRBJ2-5	CASSSTGGPFETQYF
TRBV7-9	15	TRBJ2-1	CASSLGRIGYNEQFF
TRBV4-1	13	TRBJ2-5	CASSWQTGETQYF
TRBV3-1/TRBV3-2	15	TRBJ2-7	CASRQNRDRDYEQYF
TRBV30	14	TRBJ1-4	CAWSVGQGGEKLFF
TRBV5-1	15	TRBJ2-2	CASSPPGQGAGELFF
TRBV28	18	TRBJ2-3	CASSYPRTGGEGADTQYF
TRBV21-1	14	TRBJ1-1	CASSKEGQGTEAFF
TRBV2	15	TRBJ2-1	CASSQGLAGGLQQFF
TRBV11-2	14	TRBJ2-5	CASSPTRTDETQYF
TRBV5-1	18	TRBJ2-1	CASSLGGTSGGADDEQFF
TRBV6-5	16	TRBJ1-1	CASSYSPQGGNTEAFF
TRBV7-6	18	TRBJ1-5	CASSLVEGPFYSNQPQHF
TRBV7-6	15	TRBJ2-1	CASIQAGGNYNEQFF
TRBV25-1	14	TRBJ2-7	CASSELPGGREQYF
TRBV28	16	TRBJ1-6	CASSLGQGRTNSPLHF
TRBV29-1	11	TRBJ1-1	CSVRGTGVAFF
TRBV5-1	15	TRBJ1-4	CASSPGTGDIEKLFF